These 25 T cell receptor beta chains originate from one sample sequenced in a study of cytomegalovirus exposure and HLA in healthy donors. The study ran its PCR with 60 Vbeta and 13 Jbeta primers. Clones were read by immunoSEQ multiplex PCR, and TCRdb kept only the in-frame ones, dropping some. The sample gives over 150,000 clones, approximately 75% of which show up once; roughly 3.6% is in the top ten. Source material: PBMCs. These receptors all stem from a man aged 25-45 years in good health and CMV-seropositive.

With respect to this clone: A junction boundary mismatches the germline segment, possibly from a read error. This chain joins TRBV6-5 and TRBJ2-1; D may be TRBD1 (6 bases). Germline CDR1 and CDR2: MNHEY and SVGAGI. The CDR3 has 13 amino acids. This CDR3 reads CAGSQTGYNEQFF. The CDR3 DNA is TGTGCCGGCAGCCAGACAGGCTACAATGAGCAGTTCTTC.

The gene calls are TRBV9 and TRBJ2-7; 9 bases fit TRBD1. Germline CDR1 SGDLS, CDR2 YYNGEE. Trimming removed 0 bases from V and 1 base from J; junction bases left unmatched: 2. The CDR3 consists of 15 residues. CDR3 residues: CASSVEGQGSYEQYF. CDR3 DNA sequence: TGTGCCAGCAGCGTAGAAGGACAGGGGTCCTACGAGCAGTACTTC. The variable domain in full, with the rest retrieved from reference TRBV9 and TRBJ2-7, is DSGVTQTPKHLITATGQRVTLRCSPRSGDLSVYWYQQSLDQGLQFLIQYYNGEERAKGNILERFSAQQFPDLHSELNLSSLELGDSALYFCASSVEGQGSYEQYFGPGTRLTVT.

The chain carries TRBV7-2 and TRBJ2-7, with 8 positions matching TRBD1. From germline, CDR1 is SGHTA and CDR2 FQGNSA. The CDR3 runs 16 residues. V lost 5 bases and J lost 0; bases outside the gene matches: 9. The CDR3 loop is CASSKQGGPSSYEQYF. Here the CDR3 DNA reads TGTGCCAGCAGCAAACAGGGGGGCCCGAGCTCCTACGAGCAGTACTTC.

The V and J genes are TRBV4-2 and TRBJ2-6, with TRBD2 matching 14 bases. The CDR3 extends over 17 amino acids. Germline V gene lookup returns CDR1 LGHNA and CDR2 YNFKEQ. V was pared by 4 bases and J by 2 bases, with 1 base of the junction left unmatched. CDR3: CASSPTSGGAGANVLTF. The DNA for the CDR3 is TGTGCCAGCAGCCCGACTAGCGGGGGGGCTGGGGCCAACGTCCTGACTTTC.

J is TRBJ2-5 and V is TRBV27, with 10 bases lining up with TRBD2. The germline V gene encodes CDR1 MNHEY and CDR2 SMNVEV (reference sequence). CDR3 length equals 15 residues. The junction had 5 bases not matched to a gene; V was cut back by 3 bases and J by 4 bases. The CDR3 region is CASSFWLAGVETQYF. CDR3 coding DNA: TGTGCCAGCAGTTTTTGGCTAGCGGGGGTAGAGACCCAGTACTTC.

This clone was seen more than once but under ten times. This chain links TRBV28 with TRBJ2-7; 8 nucleotides align to TRBD1. CDR1 MDHEN and CDR2 SYDVKM come from the germline V gene. The junction had 13 bases not matched to a gene; V was cut back by 9 bases and J by 6 bases. The CDR3 has 14 residues. CDR3 bases: TGTGCCAGTAGACCGGACAGGGTATTTGGCGAGCAGTACTTC. Its protein product is CASRPDRVFGEQYF.

This clone was counted a single time. This sequence joins TRBV9 and TRBJ2-7; 8 nucleotides agree with TRBD1. Germline CDR1 and CDR2: SGDLS and YYNGEE. Trimming at V came to 3 bases and at J to 3 bases, leaving 11 bases not matched to a gene. There are 16 residues in the CDR3. CDR3 region: CASSAGARDRFYEQYF. As DNA, the CDR3 is TGTGCCAGCAGCGCCGGAGCTCGGGACAGGTTCTACGAGCAGTACTTC.

This clone was recorded once. The rearrangement links TRBV10-3 to TRBJ2-7; 7 bases line up with TRBD2. The CDR3 is 12 amino acids. Looked up from germline, CDR1 is ENHRY and CDR2 is SYGVKD. V gave up 10 bases and J gave up 2 bases; unmatched junction bases: 5. Written as DNA, the CDR3 is TGTGCCACCACGGGGGGAGCCTACGAGCAGTACTTC. Its protein is CATTGGAYEQYF.

V and J are TRBV6-6 and TRBJ1-1; weak D call: TRBD1 (6 bases). V dropped 0 bases and J dropped 1 base, with 12 bases sitting between them. Germline lookup yields CDR1 MNHNY and CDR2 SVGAGI (reference sequence). CDR3 length: 16 residues. The CDR3 DNA sequence: TGTGCCAGCAGTTACTCGGGGGGGCTCACGAACACTGAAGCTTTCTTT. It encodes CASSYSGGLTNTEAFF.

The gene calls are TRBV5-1 and TRBJ2-5; 7 nucleotides match TRBD1. From germline, CDR1 is SGHRS and CDR2 YFSETQ. J gave up 2 bases and V 3 bases, and 7 bases lay outside the gene matches. CDR3 length equals 15 residues. CDR3 sequence reads: CASSYLTGEQETQYF. The DNA for the CDR3 is TGCGCCAGCAGCTATCTAACAGGGGAACAAGAGACCCAGTACTTC.

This chain joins TRBV27 and TRBJ2-7; a weak D match, TRBD2 (5 bases). V gave up 2 bases and J gave up 1 base, with 12 bases separating them. This CDR3 contains 15 residues. Per the germline V gene, CDR1 is MNHEY and CDR2 is SMNVEV (reference sequence). For the CDR3, the DNA is TGTGCCAGCAGTTTAGATTCTAGGGAGTCCTACGAGCAGTACTTC. It is translated as CASSLDSRESYEQYF.

V is TRBV4-1 and J is TRBJ2-7, with unresolved D. V shed 0 bases and J shed 3 bases, with 6 bases lying between them. The CDR3 runs 13 residues. Looked up from germline, CDR1 is MGHRA and CDR2 is YSYEKL. The CDR3 nucleotides read TGCGCCAGCAGCCAAGATGCAGGCTACGAGCAGTACTTC. Amino acid sequence: CASSQDAGYEQYF.

J is TRBJ2-5 and V is TRBV9; D perhaps matches TRBD2 (7 bases). CDR1 is SGDLS and CDR2 is YYNGEE in the germline V gene. With 0 bases removed from V and 2 bases from J, the gap between germline ends came to 23 bases. This CDR3 region has 19 residues. The CDR3 reads CASSVAAWGGPFVQETQYF. The CDR3 DNA follows: TGTGCCAGCAGCGTAGCTGCGTGGGGGGGCCCTTTTGTTCAAGAGACCCAGTACTTC.

CDR3 protein: CASSFPRMNTEAFF. The CDR3 DNA reads TGTGCCAGCAGCTTTCCGAGAATGAACACTGAAGCTTTCTTT. The rearrangement links TRBV7-2 to TRBJ1-1, with unresolved D. Germline V gene sequence: CDR1 SGHTA, CDR2 FQGNSA. The CDR3 loop spans 14 amino acids. V was clipped by 3 bases and J by 0 bases, with 8 bases between them. Full variable domain (remainder filled in from reference TRBV7-2 and TRBJ1-1): GAGVSQSPSNKVTEKGKDVELRCDPISGHTALYWYRQSLGQGLEFLIYFQGNSAPDKSGLPSDRFSAERTGGSVSTLTIQRTQQEDSAVYLCASSFPRMNTEAFFGQGTRLTVV.

The V call is TRBV9, the J call TRBJ1-1, with D tentatively TRBD1 (6 bases). The V gene lost 0 bases and the J gene lost 6 bases, with 12 bases spanning the gap. Germline values: CDR1 SGDLS, CDR2 YYNGEE. This CDR3 contains 14 residues. The CDR3 region has the DNA TGTGCCAGCAGCGTAGCGCAGGGGCGGGCTGAAGCTTTCTTT. Translation: CASSVAQGRAEAFF.

This clone was seen once. This sample also contains other DNA sequences that code for the same CDR3. The chain couples TRBV30 to TRBJ2-5; D might be TRBD1 (6 bases). The CDR3 runs to 13 residues. Germline CDR1 GTSNPN, CDR2 SVGIG (reference sequence). V lost 0 bases and J 4 bases, leaving 9 bases between the germline ends. This chain's CDR3 is CAWSVQGRETQYF. For the CDR3, the DNA is TGTGCCTGGAGTGTTCAGGGGCGAGAGACCCAGTACTTC.

This clone was found once. This chain uses TRBV7-9 with TRBJ1-1; TRBD1 might be the D (5 bases). Trimming removed 1 base at V and 3 bases at J, with 12 bases between. The CDR3 has 15 residues. Germline CDR1 is SEHNR and CDR2 is FQNEAQ (reference sequence). CDR3 protein: CASSLVGRDHTEAFF. The DNA of the CDR3 is TGTGCCAGCAGCTTAGTGGGGAGGGACCACACTGAAGCTTTCTTT.

The chain has TRBV6-1 and TRBJ2-1, with D possibly matching TRBD1 (6 bases). Trimming shortened V by 7 bases and J by 0 bases, and 10 bases separated the two germline ends. The CDR3 consists of 14 residues. In germline, CDR1 is MNHNS, CDR2 SASEGT. The CDR3 here is CASMGHRSYNEQFF. The CDR3 DNA follows: TGTGCCAGCATGGGACATCGCTCCTACAATGAGCAGTTCTTC.

The rearrangement links TRBV2 to TRBJ1-6, with 7 bases matching TRBD1. The CDR3 sequence is 14 residues long. The germline gives CDR1 SNHLY, CDR2 FYNNEI. V lost 1 base, J lost 8 bases, and 2 bases stayed unmatched. CDR3 DNA sequence: TGTGCCAGCAGTGAAGACAGGGGTCATTCACCCCTCCACTTT. It specifies CASSEDRGHSPLHF.

The chain links TRBV29-1 to TRBJ2-7; 7 bases map to TRBD1. The CDR3 is made up of 14 amino acids. Losses at the gene ends were 6 bases for V and 5 bases for J; bases not matched to a gene: 13. Germline values: CDR1 SQVTM, CDR2 ANQGSEA. The CDR3 loop reads CSVRWPTGFDEQYF. The CDR3 DNA sequence: TGCAGCGTGCGGTGGCCGACAGGGTTCGACGAGCAGTACTTC.

This clone came up once. The rearrangement uses TRBV5-6 and TRBJ2-4, with D perhaps matching TRBD1 (6 bases). From germline, CDR1 is SGHDT and CDR2 YYEEEE. The CDR3 is made up of 15 amino acids. Trimming removed 2 bases from V and 1 base from J, with 10 bases in between. CDR3 sequence: CASSFNGQAKNIQYF. The CDR3 DNA follows: TGTGCCAGCAGCTTTAATGGACAGGCCAAAAACATTCAGTACTTC. Full variable domain (missing parts from reference TRBV5-6 and TRBJ2-4): DAGVTQSPTHLIKTRGQQVTLRCSPKSGHDTVSWYQQALGQGPQFIFQYYEEEERQRGNFPDRFSGHQFPNYSSELNVNALLLGDSALYLCASSFNGQAKNIQYFGAGTRLSVL.

The chain is built from TRBV4-2 and TRBJ1-2; tentative D call: TRBD1 (5 bases). Germline V gene sequence: CDR1 LGHNA, CDR2 YNFKEQ. The CDR3 runs 15 residues. V lost 2 bases to trimming and J lost 5 bases, with 15 bases between them. The CDR3 here is CASSQTGTGGYGYTF. CDR3 nucleotide sequence: TGTGCCAGCAGCCAAACGGGGACTGGGGGGTATGGCTACACCTTC.

Only one count was recorded for this clone. The V call is TRBV9, the J call TRBJ1-1; no clear D gene. The CDR3 runs to 14 residues. The V end lost 2 bases, the J end lost 0 bases, and 8 bases lay between the germline ends. Germline V gene data show CDR1 as SGDLS and CDR2 as YYNGEE. DNA of the CDR3: TGTGCCAGCAGCGTCGGCGGGATGAACACTGAAGCTTTCTTT. Translated, it gives CASSVGGMNTEAFF.

The chain carries TRBV7-9 and TRBJ1-2; possible D gene TRBD1, 6 bases. Germline CDR1 SEHNR, CDR2 FQNEAQ (reference sequence). The CDR3 runs 14 residues. The V gene lost 1 base and the J gene lost 6 bases, with 12 bases spanning the gap. For the CDR3, the DNA is TGTGCCAGCAGCTTAGGACGGGGGGCGGATGGCTACACCTTC. Translating gives CASSLGRGADGYTF.

The gene calls are TRBV5-8 and TRBJ2-5, with a tentative D call TRBD1 (6 bases). CDR1 SGHTS and CDR2 YDEGEE come from the germline V gene. V lost 1 base, J lost 4 bases, and 17 bases lay in between. CDR3 length: 16 amino acids. The CDR3: CASSLFRGRVGETQYF. In nucleotides, the CDR3 is TGTGCCAGCAGCTTGTTCAGGGGTCGAGTCGGAGAGACCCAGTACTTC.